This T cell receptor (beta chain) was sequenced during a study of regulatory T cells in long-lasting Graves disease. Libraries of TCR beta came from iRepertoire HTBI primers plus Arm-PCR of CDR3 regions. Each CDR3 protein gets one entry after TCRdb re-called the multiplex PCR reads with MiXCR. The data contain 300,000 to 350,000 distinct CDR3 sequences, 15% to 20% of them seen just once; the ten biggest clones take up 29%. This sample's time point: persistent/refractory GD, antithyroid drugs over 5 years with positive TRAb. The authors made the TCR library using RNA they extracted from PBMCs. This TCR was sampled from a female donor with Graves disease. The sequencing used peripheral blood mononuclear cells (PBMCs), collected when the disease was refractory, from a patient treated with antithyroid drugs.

Here the CDR3 reads CASSLTQNTGELFF. In DNA form, the CDR3 reads TGTGCCAGCTCGTTGACCCAGAACACCGGGGAGCTGTTTTTT. The J gene is TRBJ2-2, the V gene TRBV18; D is uncertain. This CDR3 comprises 14 residues. V gave up 6 bases and J gave up 1 base, with 9 bases separating them. The germline V gene encodes CDR1 KGHSH and CDR2 LQKENI.